This T cell receptor (beta chain) was retrieved from a study of graft-versus-host responses after intestinal transplantation. Using immunoSEQ multiplex PCR, the repertoire was profiled, and TCRdb retains in-frame clones only, with some absent. The table records approximately 99,000 clones, 91% of them present only once. Of note for this clone: The target antigen is unknown.

Study findings and constraints: GvH clones surfaced in recipient marrow, some emerging earlier in ileum or blood.

The input for sequencing was unstimulated CD4+ T cells sorted from spleen or lymph node cells, taken before transplant. This TCR was sampled from a human donor who was the organ donor for an intestinal transplant.

CDR3 nucleotides: TGTGCCAGCGACCTGGGACAGTACTATGGCTACACCTTC. It encodes CASDLGQYYGYTF. The J gene is TRBJ1-2, the V gene TRBV6-1, with 7 bases that match TRBD1. J lost 3 bases, V lost 8 bases, and 6 bases had no gene match. CDR3 length equals 13 residues. The germline V gene has CDR1 MNHNS and CDR2 SASEGT.